Presented here are 5 T cell receptor beta chains from one specimen sequenced in a study of blood T cell repertoires in COVID-19. Using immunoSEQ multiplex PCR, the repertoire was profiled, and TCRdb retains in-frame clones only, with some absent. In the table there are about 180,000 clones, over 75% of which are singletons. What was sequenced was PBMCs or T cells enriched from blood (not recorded which). The source is a woman between 45 and 60 years old who had recovered from COVID-19.

The CDR3 loop is CASSMTGGYFGANVLTF. The DNA of the CDR3 is TGTGCCAGTAGTATGACAGGGGGCTATTTTGGGGCCAACGTCCTGACTTTC. This chain links TRBV19 with TRBJ2-6; 10 bases line up with TRBD1. The CDR3 spans 17 residues. The trim removed 3 bases at V and 3 bases at J, leaving 5 bases unmatched. Per the germline V gene, CDR1 is LNHDA and CDR2 is SQIVND (reference sequence).

This chain uses TRBV2 with TRBJ2-7; the D is unclear. Trimming pared 1 base from V and 3 bases from J, leaving 13 bases between. Germline CDR1 is SNHLY and CDR2 is FYNNEI. The CDR3 contains 15 residues. The CDR3 region is CASSEEQLANYEQYF. In DNA, the CDR3 is TGTGCCAGCAGTGAAGAACAGCTCGCCAACTACGAGCAGTACTTC. Full variable domain (missing parts from reference TRBV2 and TRBJ2-7): EPEVTQTPSHQVTQMGQEVILRCVPISNHLYFYWYRQILGQKVEFLVSFYNNEISEKSEIFDDQFSVERPDGSNFTLKIRSTKLEDSAMYFCASSEEQLANYEQYFGPGTRLTVT.

The rearrangement uses TRBV11-3 and TRBJ2-2; 10 nucleotides agree with TRBD2. Losses at the gene ends were 2 bases for V and 3 bases for J; bases not matched to a gene: 6. The CDR3 contains 17 residues. Germline assignment: CDR1 SGHNT and CDR2 YENEEA. This CDR3 reads CASSLWSLAGDTGELFF. The CDR3 nucleotides read TGTGCCAGCAGCTTATGGAGTCTAGCGGGAGACACCGGGGAGCTGTTTTTT.

This chain connects TRBV6-5 to TRBJ2-7, with no clear D. With 0 bases removed from V and 0 bases from J, the gap between germline ends came to 9 bases. This CDR3 region has 15 residues. Germline V gene data show CDR1 as MNHEY and CDR2 as SVGAGI. The CDR3 DNA sequence: TGTGCCAGCAGTTACTCGCGGAGTGGCTCCTACGAGCAGTACTTC. It is translated as CASSYSRSGSYEQYF.

The V and J genes are TRBV30 and TRBJ2-7, with 7 bases that match TRBD2. Germline CDR1 reads GTSNPN; CDR2 reads SVGIG (reference sequence). V was pared by 0 bases and J by 7 bases, with 6 bases of the junction left unmatched. The CDR3 contains 13 residues. Written as DNA, the CDR3 is TGTGCCTGGAGTGTTATGGCGGGAGAAGAGCAGTACTTC. It specifies CAWSVMAGEEQYF.